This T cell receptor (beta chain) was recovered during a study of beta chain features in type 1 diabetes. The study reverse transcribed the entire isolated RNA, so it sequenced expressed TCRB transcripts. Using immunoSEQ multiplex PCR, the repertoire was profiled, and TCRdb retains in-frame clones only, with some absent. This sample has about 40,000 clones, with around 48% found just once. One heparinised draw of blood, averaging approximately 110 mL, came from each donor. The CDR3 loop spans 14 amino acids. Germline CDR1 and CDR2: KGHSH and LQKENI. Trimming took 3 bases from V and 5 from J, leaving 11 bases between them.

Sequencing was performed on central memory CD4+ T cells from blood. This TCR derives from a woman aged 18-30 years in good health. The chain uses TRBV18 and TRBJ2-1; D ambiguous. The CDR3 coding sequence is TGTGCCAGCTCACCCGATTTGGAGAACAATGAGCAGTTCTTC. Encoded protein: CASSPDLENNEQFF.